The text below deals with one TCR beta chain. Its antigen is not known. This entry is derived from a study of cytomegalovirus exposure and HLA in healthy donors. CDR1 is SNHLY and CDR2 is FYNNEI in the germline V gene. V was cut by 5 bases and J by 3 bases, with 13 bases left in between. The CDR3 is 14 residues long. PCR involved 60 Vbeta and 13 Jbeta primers. Assay used: immunoSEQ multiplex PCR; TCRdb lists only in-frame clones, some missing. In the table there are about 98,000 clones, about 81% of which are singletons. General study results and limits: Cytomegalovirus association was listed for about 160 TCR beta chains.

The source is a man in his forties in good health and CMV-seronegative. Sequencing used PBMCs. The chain has TRBV2 and TRBJ1-2; possible D gene TRBD1, 6 bases. The CDR3 here is CASSTIQGYYGYTF. Here the CDR3 DNA reads TGTGCCAGCAGTACTATACAGGGATACTATGGCTACACCTTC.